This T cell receptor beta chain derives from a study of T cells in Graves' hyperthyroidism and ophthalmopathy. In the study overall: Blood from the periphery was taken at initial diagnosis, before any treatment.

This clonotype was seen ten or more times. Amplified TCR beta CDR3 regions came from RNA transcripts. The TCR CDR3 was amplified in a first-round RT-PCR using the HTBI primer set. TCRdb independently ran MiXCR on the multiplex PCR reads; one entry per CDR3 protein. Of under 40,000 distinct CDR3 sequences listed, less than 50% are singletons. CDR1 and CDR2 (germline): SGHAT, FQNNGV. V was shortened by 0 bases and J by 4 bases, with 16 bases between the two germline ends. The CDR3 spans 17 residues. Fresh peripheral blood, approximately 10 ml, yielded the PBMCs. This clonotype originated in a woman aged 45-65 years with Graves' hyperthyroidism that later progressed to Graves' ophthalmopathy. The sample taken for sequencing was blood. The chain links TRBV11-2 to TRBJ2-1; D may be TRBD2 (6 bases). CDR3 nucleotides: TGTGCCAGCAGCTTAGAAGTTTGGGGGAGGCCGTACAATGAGCAGTTCTTC. Protein product: CASSLEVWGRPYNEQFF.